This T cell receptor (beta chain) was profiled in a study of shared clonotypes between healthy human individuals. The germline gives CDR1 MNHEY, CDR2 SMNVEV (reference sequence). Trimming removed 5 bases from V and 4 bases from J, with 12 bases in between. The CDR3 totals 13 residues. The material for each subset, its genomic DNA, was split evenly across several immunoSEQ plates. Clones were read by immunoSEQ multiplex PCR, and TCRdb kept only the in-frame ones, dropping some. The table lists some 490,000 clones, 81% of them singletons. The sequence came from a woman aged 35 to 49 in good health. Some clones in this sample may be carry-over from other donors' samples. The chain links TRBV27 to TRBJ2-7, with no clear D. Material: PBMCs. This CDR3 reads CASSPLGSYEQYF. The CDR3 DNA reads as TGTGCCAGCAGTCCGCTCGGCAGTTACGAGCAGTACTTC.